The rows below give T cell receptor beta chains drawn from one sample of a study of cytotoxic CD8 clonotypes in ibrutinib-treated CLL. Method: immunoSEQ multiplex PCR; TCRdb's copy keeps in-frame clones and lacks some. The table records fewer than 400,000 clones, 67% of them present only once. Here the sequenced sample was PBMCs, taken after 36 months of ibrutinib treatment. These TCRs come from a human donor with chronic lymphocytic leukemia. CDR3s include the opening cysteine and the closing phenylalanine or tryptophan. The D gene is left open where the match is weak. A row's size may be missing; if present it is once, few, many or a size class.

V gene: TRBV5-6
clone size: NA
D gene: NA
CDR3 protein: CASSLAHRADTQYF

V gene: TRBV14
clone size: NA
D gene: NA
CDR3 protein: CASRSLDTLGEQYF

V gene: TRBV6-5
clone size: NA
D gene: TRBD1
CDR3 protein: CASRRDRAHPYEQYF

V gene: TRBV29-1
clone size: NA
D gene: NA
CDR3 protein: CSVEDITRVQANYGYTF

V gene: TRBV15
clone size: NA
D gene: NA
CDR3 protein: CATSRRQAPNTEAFF

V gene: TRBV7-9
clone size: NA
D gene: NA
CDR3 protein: CASSRPGRAAEGAFF

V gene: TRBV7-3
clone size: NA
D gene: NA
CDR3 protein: CASSRTRGTDTQYF

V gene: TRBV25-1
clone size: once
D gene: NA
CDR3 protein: CASGQAGNTIYF

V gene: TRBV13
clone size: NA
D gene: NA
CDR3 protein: CASSLGSSYEQYF

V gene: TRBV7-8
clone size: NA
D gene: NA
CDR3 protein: CASLRSSSGNTIYF

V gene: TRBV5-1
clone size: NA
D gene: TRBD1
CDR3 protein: CASTGYRGASGANVLTF

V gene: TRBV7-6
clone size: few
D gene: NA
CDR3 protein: CASSLGTGSSYEQYF

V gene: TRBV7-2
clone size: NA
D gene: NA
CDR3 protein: CASSLGYRGEQYF

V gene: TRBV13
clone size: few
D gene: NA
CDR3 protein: CASSLVGRGDGYTF

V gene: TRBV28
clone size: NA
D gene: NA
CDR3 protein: CASIGGNSYEQYF

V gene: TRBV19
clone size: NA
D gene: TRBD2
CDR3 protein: CASSIRWGGSPEQYF

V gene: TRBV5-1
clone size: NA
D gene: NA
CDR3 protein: CASGLGPIPYEQYF

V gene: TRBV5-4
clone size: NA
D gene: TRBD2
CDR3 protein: CASNGGTSGRFNEQFF

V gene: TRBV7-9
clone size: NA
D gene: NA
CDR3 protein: CASSTGGYEQYF

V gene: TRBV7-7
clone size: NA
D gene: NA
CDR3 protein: CASSLSRQPDTQYF

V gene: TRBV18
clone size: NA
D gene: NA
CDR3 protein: CASSPASQNYGYTF

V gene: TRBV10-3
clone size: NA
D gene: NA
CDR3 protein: CAISAEIFTDTQYF

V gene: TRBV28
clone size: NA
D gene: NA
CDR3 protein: CASSLQGENTIYF

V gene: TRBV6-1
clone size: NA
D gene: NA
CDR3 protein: CASSEGGTLYHGYTF

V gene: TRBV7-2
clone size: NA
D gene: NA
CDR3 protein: CASSPRRGNSYEQYF

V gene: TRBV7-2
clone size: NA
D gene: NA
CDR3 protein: CASSPIPRDGETQYF

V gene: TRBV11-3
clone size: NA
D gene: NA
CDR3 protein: CASSYSTQYF

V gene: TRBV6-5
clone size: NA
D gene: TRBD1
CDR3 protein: CASKTGGLGYTF

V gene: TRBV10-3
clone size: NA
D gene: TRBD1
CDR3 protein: CAISGQGFLAASDTDTQYF

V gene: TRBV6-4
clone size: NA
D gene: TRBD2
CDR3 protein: CASSTTSGGRTDTQYF

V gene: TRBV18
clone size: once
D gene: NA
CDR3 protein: CASSPPYIDYGYTF

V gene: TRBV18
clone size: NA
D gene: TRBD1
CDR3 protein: CASSPRQGAGEQYF

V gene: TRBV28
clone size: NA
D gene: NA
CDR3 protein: CASSLVGGDQPQHF

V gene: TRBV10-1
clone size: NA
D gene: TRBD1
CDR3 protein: CASSGGQGLQQETQYF

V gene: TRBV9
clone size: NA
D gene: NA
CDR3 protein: CASSALSGPQYNEQFF

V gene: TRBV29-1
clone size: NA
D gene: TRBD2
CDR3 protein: CSAVTSGSYEQYF

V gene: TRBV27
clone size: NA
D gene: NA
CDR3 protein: CASSLSTGVWETQYF

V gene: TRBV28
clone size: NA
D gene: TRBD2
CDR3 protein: CASRTTSGASYNEQFF

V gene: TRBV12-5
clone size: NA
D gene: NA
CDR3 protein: CASGLVPWGAQYF

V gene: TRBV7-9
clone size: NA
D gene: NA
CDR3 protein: CASSLGRGDYEKLFF

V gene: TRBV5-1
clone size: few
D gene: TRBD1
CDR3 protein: CASSSGQESSGANVLTF

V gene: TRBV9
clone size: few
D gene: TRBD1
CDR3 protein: CASSVAGQGGAYEQYF

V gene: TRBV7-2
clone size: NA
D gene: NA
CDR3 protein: CASSTPDGGLYGYTF

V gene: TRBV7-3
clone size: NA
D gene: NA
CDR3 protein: CASSSILAYEQYF

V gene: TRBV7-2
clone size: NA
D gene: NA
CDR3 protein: CASSLVAGYYEQYF

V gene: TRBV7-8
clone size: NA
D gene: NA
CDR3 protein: CASSLEAAAREQYF

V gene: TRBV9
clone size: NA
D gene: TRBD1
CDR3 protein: CASNLGQGGEQYF

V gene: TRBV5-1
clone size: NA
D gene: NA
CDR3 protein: CASSPGGGPNTEAFF